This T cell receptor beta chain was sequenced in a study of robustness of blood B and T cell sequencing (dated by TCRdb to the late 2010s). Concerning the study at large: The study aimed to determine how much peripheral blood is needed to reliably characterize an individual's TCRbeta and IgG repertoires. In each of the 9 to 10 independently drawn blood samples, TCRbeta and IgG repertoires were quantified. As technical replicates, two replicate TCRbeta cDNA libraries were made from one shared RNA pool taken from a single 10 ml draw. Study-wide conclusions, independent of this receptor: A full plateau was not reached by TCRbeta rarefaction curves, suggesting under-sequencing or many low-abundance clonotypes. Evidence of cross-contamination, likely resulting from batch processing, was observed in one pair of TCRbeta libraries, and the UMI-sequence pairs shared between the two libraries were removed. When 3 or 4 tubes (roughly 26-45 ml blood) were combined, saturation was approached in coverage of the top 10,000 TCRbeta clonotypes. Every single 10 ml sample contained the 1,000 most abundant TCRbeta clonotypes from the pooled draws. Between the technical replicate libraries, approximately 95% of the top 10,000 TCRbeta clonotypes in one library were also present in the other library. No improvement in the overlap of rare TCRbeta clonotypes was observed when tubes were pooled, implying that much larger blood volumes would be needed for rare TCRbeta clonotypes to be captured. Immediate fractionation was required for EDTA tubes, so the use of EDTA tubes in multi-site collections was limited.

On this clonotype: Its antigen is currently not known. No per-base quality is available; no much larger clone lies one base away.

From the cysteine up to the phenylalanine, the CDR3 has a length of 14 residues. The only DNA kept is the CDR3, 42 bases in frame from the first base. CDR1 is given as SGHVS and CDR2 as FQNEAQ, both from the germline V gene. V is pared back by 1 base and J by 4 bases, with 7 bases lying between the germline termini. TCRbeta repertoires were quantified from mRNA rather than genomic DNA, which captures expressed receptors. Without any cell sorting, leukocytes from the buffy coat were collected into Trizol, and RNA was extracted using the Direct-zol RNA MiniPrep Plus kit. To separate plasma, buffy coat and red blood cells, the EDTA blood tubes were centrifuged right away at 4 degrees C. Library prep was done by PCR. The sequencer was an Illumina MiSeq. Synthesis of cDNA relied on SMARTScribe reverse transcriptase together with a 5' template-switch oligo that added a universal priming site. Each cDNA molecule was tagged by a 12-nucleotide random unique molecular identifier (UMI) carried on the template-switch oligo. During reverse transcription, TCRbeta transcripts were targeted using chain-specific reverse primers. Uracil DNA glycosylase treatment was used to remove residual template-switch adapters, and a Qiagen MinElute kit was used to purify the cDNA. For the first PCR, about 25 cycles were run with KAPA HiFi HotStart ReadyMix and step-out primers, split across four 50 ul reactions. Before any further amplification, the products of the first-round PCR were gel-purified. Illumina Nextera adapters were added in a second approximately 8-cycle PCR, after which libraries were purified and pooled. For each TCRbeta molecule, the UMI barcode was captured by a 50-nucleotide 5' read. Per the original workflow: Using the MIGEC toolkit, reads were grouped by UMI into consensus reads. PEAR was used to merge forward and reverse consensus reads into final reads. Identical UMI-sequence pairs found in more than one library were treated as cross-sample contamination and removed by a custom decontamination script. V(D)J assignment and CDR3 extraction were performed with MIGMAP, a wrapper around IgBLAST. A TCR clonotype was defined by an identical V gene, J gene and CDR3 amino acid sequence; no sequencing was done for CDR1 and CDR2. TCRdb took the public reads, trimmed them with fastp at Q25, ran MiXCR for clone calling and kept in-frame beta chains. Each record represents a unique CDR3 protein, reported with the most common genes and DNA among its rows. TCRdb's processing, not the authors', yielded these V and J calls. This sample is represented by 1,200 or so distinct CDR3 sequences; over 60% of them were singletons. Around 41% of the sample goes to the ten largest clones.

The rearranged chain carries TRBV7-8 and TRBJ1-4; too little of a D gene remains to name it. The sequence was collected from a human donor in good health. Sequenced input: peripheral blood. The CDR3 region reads CASSLGHLNEKLFF. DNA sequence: TGTGCCAGCAGCTTAGGCCACCTTAATGAAAAACTGTTTTTT.